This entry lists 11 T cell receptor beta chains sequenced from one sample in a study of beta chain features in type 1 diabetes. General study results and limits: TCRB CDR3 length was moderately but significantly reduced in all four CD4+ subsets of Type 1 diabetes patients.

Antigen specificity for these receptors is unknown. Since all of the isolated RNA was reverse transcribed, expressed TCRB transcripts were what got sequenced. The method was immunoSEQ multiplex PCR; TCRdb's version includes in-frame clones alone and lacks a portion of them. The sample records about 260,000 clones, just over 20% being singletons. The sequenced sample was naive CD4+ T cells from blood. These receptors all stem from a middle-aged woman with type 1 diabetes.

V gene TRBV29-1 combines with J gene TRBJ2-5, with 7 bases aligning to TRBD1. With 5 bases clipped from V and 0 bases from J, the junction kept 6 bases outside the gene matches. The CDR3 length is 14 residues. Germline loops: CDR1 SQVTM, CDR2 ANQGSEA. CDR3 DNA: TGCAGCGTTTCCTGGACAGGATACCAAGAGACCCAGTACTTC. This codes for CSVSWTGYQETQYF. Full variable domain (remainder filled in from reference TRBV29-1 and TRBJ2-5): SAVISQKPSRDICQRGTSLTIQCQVDSQVTMMFWYRQQPGQSLTLIATANQGSEATYESGFVIDKFPISRPNLTFSTLTVSNMSPEDSSIYLCSVSWTGYQETQYFGPGTRLLVL.

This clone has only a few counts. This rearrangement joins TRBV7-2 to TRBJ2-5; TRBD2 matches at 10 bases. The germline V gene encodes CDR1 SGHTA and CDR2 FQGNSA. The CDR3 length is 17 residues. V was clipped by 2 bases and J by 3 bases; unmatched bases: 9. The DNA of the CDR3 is TGTGCCAGCAGCTTATTTCCTAGCGGGAGTGGCGAAGAGACCCAGTACTTC. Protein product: CASSLFPSGSGEETQYF.

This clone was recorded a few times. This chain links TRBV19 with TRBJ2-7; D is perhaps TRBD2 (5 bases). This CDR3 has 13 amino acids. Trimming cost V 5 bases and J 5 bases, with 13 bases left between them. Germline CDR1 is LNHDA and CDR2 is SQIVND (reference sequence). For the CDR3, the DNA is TGTGCCAGTAGTCATCCGCGGGCGGACGAGCAGTACTTC. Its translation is CASSHPRADEQYF.

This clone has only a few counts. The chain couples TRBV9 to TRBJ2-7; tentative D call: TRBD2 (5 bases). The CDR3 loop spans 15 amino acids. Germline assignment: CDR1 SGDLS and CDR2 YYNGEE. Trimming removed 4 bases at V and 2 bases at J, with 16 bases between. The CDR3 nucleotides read TGTGCCAGCAGCTCGCCCCATCTAGCCCCCTACGAGCAGTACTTC. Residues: CASSSPHLAPYEQYF.

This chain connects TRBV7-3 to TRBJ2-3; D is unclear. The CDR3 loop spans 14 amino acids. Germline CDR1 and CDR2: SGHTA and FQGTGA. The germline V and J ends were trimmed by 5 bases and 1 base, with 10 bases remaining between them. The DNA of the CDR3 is TGTGCCAGCAGCCTCTCGGTGGGCACAGATACGCAGTATTTT. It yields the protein CASSLSVGTDTQYF.

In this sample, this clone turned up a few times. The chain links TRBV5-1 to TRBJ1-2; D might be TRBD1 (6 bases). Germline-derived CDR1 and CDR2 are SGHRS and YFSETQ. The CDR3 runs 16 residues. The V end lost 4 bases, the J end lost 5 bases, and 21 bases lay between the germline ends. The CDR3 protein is CASSPTFMGQGYGYTF. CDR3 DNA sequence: TGCGCCAGCAGCCCTACGTTTATGGGACAAGGATATGGCTACACCTTC.

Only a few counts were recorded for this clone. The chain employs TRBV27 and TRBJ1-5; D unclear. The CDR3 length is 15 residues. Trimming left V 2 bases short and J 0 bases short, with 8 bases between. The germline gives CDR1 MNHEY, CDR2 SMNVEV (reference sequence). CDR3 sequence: CASSLRGNSNQPQHF. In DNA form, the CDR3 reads TGTGCCAGCAGTTTAAGAGGGAATAGCAATCAGCCCCAGCATTTT.

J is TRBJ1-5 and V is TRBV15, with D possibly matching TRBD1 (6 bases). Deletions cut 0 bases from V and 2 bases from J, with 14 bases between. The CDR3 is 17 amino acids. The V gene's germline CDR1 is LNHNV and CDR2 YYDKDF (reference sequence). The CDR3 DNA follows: TGTGCCACCAGCAGAGATCACTTGGGGGCTCGCAATCAGCCCCAGCATTTT. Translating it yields CATSRDHLGARNQPQHF.

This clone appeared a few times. The CDR3 DNA reads TGTGCCAGCAGCTCATCAGAGGCCTATGGCTACACCTTC. Translating gives CASSSSEAYGYTF. The V call is TRBV14, the J call TRBJ1-2, with D uncertain. The CDR3 consists of 13 residues. The germline V gene has CDR1 SGHDN and CDR2 FVKESK. V gave up 5 bases and J gave up 4 bases, with 11 bases separating them.

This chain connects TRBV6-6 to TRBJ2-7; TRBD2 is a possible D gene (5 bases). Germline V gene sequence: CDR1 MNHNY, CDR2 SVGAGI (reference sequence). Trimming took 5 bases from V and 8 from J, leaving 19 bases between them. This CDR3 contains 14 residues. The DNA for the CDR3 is TGTGCCAGCAGTGACCGGACTGGAGATCGGAAGCAGTACTTC. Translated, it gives CASSDRTGDRKQYF.

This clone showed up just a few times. CDR3 sequence reads: CASSRTSGGSSTYEQYF. The CDR3 DNA follows: TGTGCCAGCAGCCGGACTAGCGGGGGCTCCTCAACCTACGAGCAGTACTTC. The chain is built from TRBV11-1 and TRBJ2-7; 13 bases align to TRBD2. This CDR3 is 17 amino acids long. Germline trimming cut 5 bases from V and 2 bases from J; bases unmatched to any gene: 9. Germline V lookup: CDR1 SGHAT, CDR2 FQDESV (reference sequence).